These 28 T cell receptor beta chains came from one sample sequenced in a study of shared clonotypes between healthy human individuals. Clones were read by immunoSEQ multiplex PCR, and TCRdb kept only the in-frame ones, dropping some. In the table there are roughly 2.5 million clones, about 92% of which are singletons. The source material was naive CD4+ T cells sorted from blood. Indicated subset: CD45RA+ positively selected. The source of these receptors is a man aged 18-30 years in good health.

The V call is TRBV7-3, the J call TRBJ2-5, with D possibly TRBD1 on 5 matching bases. Germline V gene data show CDR1 as SGHTA and CDR2 as FQGTGA. Trimming took off 4 bases at V and 2 bases at J, with 8 bases between the two ends. The length of the CDR3 is 13 residues. CDR3 loop: CASSSSGQETQYF. The CDR3 nucleotides are TGTGCCAGCAGCTCTTCAGGGCAAGAGACCCAGTACTTC.

The V gene is TRBV19, the J gene TRBJ2-2; D remains ambiguous. The CDR3 consists of 16 residues. Trimming took 1 base from V and 1 from J, leaving 10 bases between them. Germline V lookup: CDR1 LNHDA, CDR2 SQIVND (reference sequence). The CDR3: CASSIVAYWNTGELFF. The DNA for the CDR3 is TGTGCCAGTAGTATAGTGGCGTATTGGAACACCGGGGAGCTGTTTTTT. Variable domain in full (rest from reference TRBV19 and TRBJ2-2): DGGITQSPKYLFRKEGQNVTLSCEQNLNHDAMYWYRQDPGQGLRLIYYSQIVNDFQKGDIAEGYSVSREKKESFPLTVTSAQKNPTAFYLCASSIVAYWNTGELFFGEGSRLTVL.

The chain employs TRBV19 and TRBJ2-3; the match to TRBD2 covers 13 bases. This CDR3 contains 17 residues. Germline V gene data show CDR1 as LNHDA and CDR2 as SQIVND (reference sequence). V trimming: 1 base; J trimming: 4 bases; junction bases outside the gene matches: 5. The CDR3 DNA is TGTGCCAGTAGTATAGCACGGACTAGCGGGAGCGCAGATACGCAGTATTTT. Translation: CASSIARTSGSADTQYF.

The chain uses TRBV11-2 and TRBJ2-2, with D uncertain. The CDR3 is 13 amino acids. Germline V gene data show CDR1 as SGHAT and CDR2 as FQNNGV. Trimming shortened V by 4 bases and J by 7 bases, and 10 bases separated the two germline ends. The CDR3 loop reads CASSSSLVGELFF. DNA for the CDR3: TGTGCCAGCAGCTCCTCCCTGGTCGGGGAGCTGTTTTTT.

The chain links TRBV30 to TRBJ1-1, with 7 bases identical to TRBD1. The CDR3 spans 14 residues. Germline CDR1 GTSNPN, CDR2 SVGIG (reference sequence). V lost 2 bases, J lost 0 bases, and 3 bases stayed unmatched. Here the CDR3 reads CAWSPGGVNTEAFF. The CDR3 nucleotides read TGTGCCTGGAGTCCAGGGGGGGTGAACACTGAAGCTTTCTTT. Variable domain in full (rest from reference TRBV30 and TRBJ1-1): SQTIHQWPATLVQPVGSPLSLECTVEGTSNPNLYWYRQAAGRGLQLLFYSVGIGQISSEVPQNLSASRPQDRQFILSSKKLLLSDSGFYLCAWSPGGVNTEAFFGQGTRLTVV.

This rearrangement joins TRBV10-3 to TRBJ2-3, with D perhaps given as TRBD1 or TRBD2 (5 bases each). V lost 11 bases, J lost 6 bases, and 21 bases lay in between. CDR1 is ENHRY, CDR2 SYGVKD, per germline. The CDR3 spans 14 residues. The CDR3, as DNA: TGTGCCGCTCGGGGCGGGCCCGCCTCGGATACGCAGTATTTT. Its translation: CAARGGPASDTQYF.

As regards this clone: Other nucleotide sequences from this sample produce the same CDR3. The CDR3 protein is CASSIGTYNEQFF. Written as DNA, the CDR3 is TGCGCCAGCAGCATCGGGACATACAATGAGCAGTTCTTC. The chain links TRBV5-1 to TRBJ2-1; a weak D match, TRBD1 (6 bases). The germline V gene has CDR1 SGHRS and CDR2 YFSETQ. V was cut by 4 bases and J by 4 bases, with 9 bases left in between. The CDR3 length is 13 residues.

The V gene is TRBV19, the J gene TRBJ1-5; TRBD1 might be the D (5 bases). The CDR3 spans 14 residues. The germline V gene encodes CDR1 LNHDA and CDR2 SQIVND (reference sequence). Trimming took off 5 bases at V and 3 bases at J, with 11 bases between the two ends. Here the CDR3 reads CASSFAGNNQPQHF. In DNA, the CDR3 is TGTGCCAGTAGTTTCGCAGGGAACAATCAGCCCCAGCATTTT. The whole variable domain, remainder taken from reference TRBV19 and TRBJ1-5, is DGGITQSPKYLFRKEGQNVTLSCEQNLNHDAMYWYRQDPGQGLRLIYYSQIVNDFQKGDIAEGYSVSREKKESFPLTVTSAQKNPTAFYLCASSFAGNNQPQHFGDGTRLSIL.

V gene TRBV6-5 combines with J gene TRBJ1-5; TRBD1 might be the D (5 bases). Trimming removed 5 bases at V and 6 bases at J, with 11 bases between. The CDR3 loop spans 13 amino acids. From germline, CDR1 is MNHEY and CDR2 SVGAGI. This CDR3 is CASSVSRAQPQHF. CDR3 in DNA: TGTGCCAGCAGTGTTTCCAGGGCTCAGCCCCAGCATTTT.

The rearrangement uses TRBV5-4 and TRBJ2-2; D perhaps matches TRBD1 (5 bases). The CDR3 runs to 16 residues. The germline V gene has CDR1 SGHNT and CDR2 YYREEE (reference sequence). Trimming took off 4 bases at V and 3 bases at J, with 16 bases between the two ends. CDR3 sequence reads: CASSPRPQGYTGELFF. DNA of the CDR3: TGTGCCAGCAGCCCCCGGCCCCAGGGTTACACCGGGGAGCTGTTTTTT. The entire variable domain, with the rest obtained from reference TRBV5-4 and TRBJ2-2, is as follows: ETGVTQSPTHLIKTRGQQVTLRCSSQSGHNTVSWYQQALGQGPQFIFQYYREEENGRGNFPPRFSGLQFPNYSSELNVNALELDDSALYLCASSPRPQGYTGELFFGEGSRLTVL.

Concerning this clone itself: The same CDR3 is also encoded by other DNA sequences in this sample. V gene TRBV5-1 combines with J gene TRBJ2-7; D might be TRBD1 (5 bases). The CDR3 totals 13 residues. Looked up from germline, CDR1 is SGHRS and CDR2 is YFSETQ. V shed 0 bases and J shed 1 base, with 5 bases lying between them. Here the CDR3 reads CASSLDRSYEQYF. The CDR3 region has the DNA TGCGCCAGCAGCTTGGACAGGTCCTACGAGCAGTACTTC.

The gene calls are TRBV2 and TRBJ2-1, with D maybe TRBD2 (5 bases). The CDR3 is 15 residues long. Germline V gene sequence: CDR1 SNHLY, CDR2 FYNNEI. Trimming pared 5 bases from V and 4 bases from J, leaving 15 bases between. CDR3 sequence reads: CASSLPGNQYNEQFF. The CDR3, as DNA: TGTGCCAGCAGTTTACCGGGAAATCAGTACAATGAGCAGTTCTTC. The full variable domain, its missing parts supplied by reference TRBV2 and TRBJ2-1, is EPEVTQTPSHQVTQMGQEVILRCVPISNHLYFYWYRQILGQKVEFLVSFYNNEISEKSEIFDDQFSVERPDGSNFTLKIRSTKLEDSAMYFCASSLPGNQYNEQFFGPGTRLTVL.

The chain joins TRBV28 to TRBJ1-4, with D hard to call. The CDR3 runs to 13 residues. Trimming removed 3 bases at V and 7 bases at J, with 9 bases between. Looked up from germline, CDR1 is MDHEN and CDR2 is SYDVKM. In DNA form, the CDR3 reads TGTGCCAGCAGTTTTTCTGGGTTTGAAAAACTGTTTTTT. It translates to CASSFSGFEKLFF.

V gene TRBV14 combines with J gene TRBJ2-7; TRBD1 matches 7 bases. This CDR3 spans 13 amino acids. From germline, CDR1 is SGHDN and CDR2 FVKESK. V lost 3 bases to trimming and J lost 7 bases; unmatched junction nucleotides: 6. This CDR3 reads CASSQWQGEEQYF. The CDR3 coding sequence is TGTGCCAGCAGCCAGTGGCAGGGGGAAGAGCAGTACTTC. The full variable domain, completed using reference TRBV14 and TRBJ2-7, is EAGVTQFPSHSVIEKGQTVTLRCDPISGHDNLYWYRRVMGKEIKFLLHFVKESKQDESGMPNNRFLAERTGGTYSTLKVQPAELEDSGVYFCASSQWQGEEQYFGPGTRLTVT.

This chain links TRBV27 with TRBJ2-5; TRBD1 aligns across 8 bases. This CDR3 comprises 17 residues. From germline, CDR1 is MNHEY and CDR2 SMNVEV (reference sequence). V lost 4 bases to trimming and J lost 5 bases; unmatched junction nucleotides: 15. The CDR3 DNA reads as TGTGCCAGCAGTTCCCCCTCCCGCAGGGGGCGCGGGGAGACCCAGTACTTC. Encoded protein: CASSSPSRRGRGETQYF.

The chain uses TRBV5-5 and TRBJ2-2; unclear D gene. The CDR3 runs 16 residues. CDR1 is SGHKS and CDR2 is YYEKEE in the germline V gene (reference sequence). The V end lost 1 base, the J end lost 0 bases, and 10 bases lay between the germline ends. DNA of the CDR3: TGTGCCAGCAGCTTGTGGTGGTCAGCGAACACCGGGGAGCTGTTTTTT. Residues: CASSLWWSANTGELFF.

This clone was picked up one time. J is TRBJ1-2 and V is TRBV10-3; D gene ambiguous. Trimming stripped 2 bases from V and 6 bases from J, with 16 bases between. Germline lookup yields CDR1 ENHRY and CDR2 SYGVKD. The CDR3 is 15 residues long. CDR3 bases: TGTGCCATCAGTGAGAAGCAGATAGGCGCGGATGGCTACACCTTC. Translation gives CAISEKQIGADGYTF.

With respect to this clone: The identical CDR3 is also encoded by other nucleotide sequences in the sample. The chain combines TRBV7-9 with TRBJ1-5; perhaps TRBD1 as D (5 bases). Germline V gene lookup returns CDR1 SEHNR and CDR2 FQNEAQ (reference sequence). This CDR3 spans 13 amino acids. The ends were cut back, 4 bases at V and 5 bases at J, with 9 bases in the middle. The CDR3 loop is CASSSGGDQPQHF. The CDR3 DNA is TGTGCCAGCAGCTCTGGGGGTGATCAGCCCCAGCATTTT.

The chain couples TRBV28 to TRBJ1-1, with D tentatively TRBD1 (5 bases). The germline gives CDR1 MDHEN, CDR2 SYDVKM. This CDR3 region has 17 residues. V lost 7 bases and J lost 3, with 24 bases in between. CDR3 DNA: TGTGCCAGCAACGGCGGGGTGAAACGGGTAGGGGACACTGAAGCTTTCTTT. It encodes CASNGGVKRVGDTEAFF.

The chain has TRBV28 and TRBJ1-1, with D hard to call. Germline values: CDR1 MDHEN, CDR2 SYDVKM. The CDR3 has 12 residues. Deletions cut 1 base from V and 8 bases from J, with 8 bases between. The CDR3 sequence: CASSLLGREAFF. The CDR3 nucleotides are TGTGCCAGCAGTTTATTAGGTAGGGAAGCTTTCTTT.

The V gene is TRBV5-1, the J gene TRBJ2-5, with D maybe TRBD1 (6 bases). The length of the CDR3 is 14 residues. The ends were cut back, 6 bases at V and 3 bases at J, with 15 bases in the middle. The germline CDR1 and CDR2 sequences are SGHRS and YFSETQ. The CDR3 nucleotides read TGCGCCAGCATGTCAACTAGGGGGAAAGAGACCCAGTACTTC. This sequence encodes CASMSTRGKETQYF.

The chain couples TRBV4-3 to TRBJ1-2; 8 bases match TRBD1. This CDR3 comprises 14 residues. The J segment lost 3 bases and the V segment lost 1 base, leaving 1 base of the junction unmatched. From germline, CDR1 is LGHNA and CDR2 YSLEER. CDR3 in amino acids: CASSQAGGYYGYTF. For the CDR3, the DNA is TGCGCCAGCAGCCAAGCAGGGGGCTACTATGGCTACACCTTC.

The chain joins TRBV28 to TRBJ2-1; D not certain. The CDR3 has 15 amino acids. The V end was cut by 2 bases, the J end by 6 bases, with 14 bases between. Per germline, CDR1 MDHEN and CDR2 SYDVKM. As DNA, the CDR3 is TGTGCCAGCAGTTTACTTCTTAGGGTTAGCAATGAGCAGTTCTTC. As protein: CASSLLLRVSNEQFF.

The chain combines TRBV13 with TRBJ2-5; 10 nucleotides align to TRBD1. V gave up 5 bases and J gave up 2 bases; unmatched junction bases: 5. In germline, CDR1 is PRHDT, CDR2 FYEKMQ (reference sequence). The CDR3 totals 15 residues. Here the CDR3 reads CASSDRDRGQETQYF. The CDR3 DNA follows: TGTGCCAGCAGCGATCGGGACAGGGGACAAGAGACCCAGTACTTC.

The rearrangement uses TRBV7-9 and TRBJ2-1; 9 bases align to TRBD2. The CDR3 extends over 18 amino acids. Germline CDR1 is SEHNR and CDR2 is FQNEAQ (reference sequence). The ends lost 1 base at V and 4 bases at J; junction bases unmatched: 11. The CDR3 loop reads CASSLVSGRHLTYNEQFF. In nucleotides, the CDR3 is TGTGCCAGCAGCTTAGTTAGCGGGAGACACCTAACTTACAATGAGCAGTTCTTC.

V is TRBV4-1 and J is TRBJ2-7; TRBD2 matches at 9 bases. The CDR3 is 18 amino acids. V gave up 0 bases and J gave up 6 bases; unmatched junction bases: 15. In germline, CDR1 is MGHRA, CDR2 YSYEKL. CDR3 nucleotides: TGCGCCAGCAGCCAAGAATTCCCTCTGGCGGGGGGGCAGATCGAGCAGTACTTC. Translation gives CASSQEFPLAGGQIEQYF.

The CDR3 nucleotides are TGTGCCAGCAGTTTAGTCGGAAGAGATACGCAGTATTTT. It translates to CASSLVGRDTQYF. This rearrangement joins TRBV27 to TRBJ2-3, with no clear D. The CDR3 loop spans 13 amino acids. V dropped 2 bases and J dropped 5 bases, with 8 bases sitting between them. Germline V gene data show CDR1 as MNHEY and CDR2 as SMNVEV (reference sequence).

The chain is built from TRBV6-5 and TRBJ2-7; 8 nucleotides align to TRBD2. This CDR3 comprises 13 residues. CDR1 MNHEY and CDR2 SVGAGI come from the germline V gene. V was clipped by 6 bases and J by 3 bases; unmatched bases: 4. DNA for the CDR3: TGTGCCAGCAGCCATAGCGGGATCTACGAGCAGTACTTC. Its translation: CASSHSGIYEQYF.